This T cell receptor (beta chain) was observed in a study of T cell responses to AZD1222 COVID-19 vaccine. V was trimmed by 6 bases and J by 4 bases, leaving 12 bases between them. The germline V gene encodes CDR1 LNHNV and CDR2 YYDKDF (reference sequence). The CDR3 runs 13 residues. Method: immunoSEQ multiplex PCR; TCRdb's copy keeps in-frame clones and lacks some. The table lists approximately 100,000 clones, roughly 86% of them singletons. Remarks on this clone: Its target is unknown.

The study, taken as a whole, reports: The repertoires were collected only after the peak T cell response. Most donors were white British and more were female, and clonal diversity was possibly underestimated. The number of AZD1222 recipients seropositive at baseline was only 6 or 7. Breadth and depth of Spike-specific TCRs rose after two AZD1222 doses.

Sequences were derived from peripheral blood, sampled 28 days after the second AZD1222 dose. The chain is built from TRBV15 and TRBJ1-1; a possible D gene is TRBD1 (5 bases). The clonotype comes from an adult who received the AZD1222 COVID-19 vaccine. CDR3 DNA sequence: TGTGCCACCAGTTCCTTCGGGGGCACTGAAGCTTTCTTT. It codes for CATSSFGGTEAFF.